This T cell receptor (beta chain) was identified during a study of T cell responses to AZD1222 COVID-19 vaccine. Findings and caveats of the study: The donors showed a predominance of white British ancestry and of females, with possible underestimation of clonal diversity. Every sample of the repertoires postdated the peak T cell response.

TCRdb keeps only in-frame clones here, not all; method: immunoSEQ multiplex PCR. The data hold 92,000 or so clones, with roughly 88% observed a single time. Germline V gene lookup returns CDR1 SGHTA and CDR2 FQGNSA. The CDR3 runs 14 residues. J gave up 2 bases and V 5 bases, and 6 bases lay outside the gene matches. For this clone: What it binds is unknown.

This receptor was obtained from an adult in good health. This sample comprised peripheral blood, obtained on day 0 of AZD1222 vaccination. This chain links TRBV7-2 with TRBJ2-7; 7 bases are a match to TRBD2. The CDR3 coding sequence is TGTGCCAGCAGCCGCGAGCGGGGACCCTACGAGCAGTACTTC. Its translation: CASSRERGPYEQYF.